These 17 T cell receptor beta chains share one sample of origin, sequenced in a study of shared clonotypes between healthy human individuals (dated by TCRdb to 2018 to 2021). Receptor libraries were prepared by the immunoSEQ multiplex PCR assay. TCRdb mirrors the immuneACCESS table, restricted to in-frame sequences. Some clones are absent from its copies; in checked studies, under half trace to an unresolved V gene, and the reason for the others is unknown. This sample lists 2 million to 3 million clones; 93% were detected once. In total, the top ten clones hold 0.36% of the sample. Sequences were obtained from naive CD4+ T cells from PBMCs. Sample cell subset or site, as interpreted from the label and publication: CD45RA+ positively selected. The receptors stem from a man younger than 30 in good health. Some clones in this sample may be carry-over from other donors' samples.

This chain connects TRBV5-1 to TRBJ2-1; D not resolved. V dropped 4 bases and J dropped 6 bases, with 8 bases sitting between them. Germline V gene data show CDR1 as SGHRS and CDR2 as YFSETQ. CDR3 length: 12 amino acids. CDR3 sequence reads: CASSPRTNEQFF. The CDR3 DNA sequence: TGCGCCAGCAGCCCCAGGACCAATGAGCAGTTCTTC.

This chain uses TRBV5-1 with TRBJ2-5; no clear D gene. CDR3 length: 16 residues. V lost 0 bases and J 0 bases, leaving 12 bases between the germline ends. Germline loops: CDR1 SGHRS, CDR2 YFSETQ. DNA for the CDR3: TGCGCCAGCAGCTTGGGAGGCAGCCTGTACCAAGAGACCCAGTACTTC. It translates to CASSLGGSLYQETQYF.

As for this clone: This specimen includes other DNA sequences encoding the same CDR3. The chain combines TRBV28 with TRBJ1-5; D is ambiguous. In germline, CDR1 is MDHEN, CDR2 SYDVKM. The CDR3 contains 13 residues. V was cut by 3 bases and J by 2 bases, with 5 bases left in between. In nucleotides, the CDR3 is TGTGCCAGCAGTTTGAATGGCAATCAGCCCCAGCATTTT. It codes for CASSLNGNQPQHF.

This chain connects TRBV5-1 to TRBJ2-1; 10 bases map to TRBD2. Germline V gene sequence: CDR1 SGHRS, CDR2 YFSETQ. The CDR3 consists of 17 residues. V shed 1 base, J shed 8 bases, and the junction held 12 bases outside the gene matches. CDR3 bases: TGCGCCAGCAGCTTGATCGTTAGCGGGAGCGGGGGGGATGAGCAGTTCTTC. The encoded protein is CASSLIVSGSGGDEQFF.

V and J are TRBV19 and TRBJ1-2, with TRBD1 matching over 7 bases. V gave up 7 bases and J gave up 4 bases; unmatched junction bases: 9. The CDR3 runs 14 residues. Germline CDR1 reads LNHDA; CDR2 reads SQIVND (reference sequence). CDR3 sequence (DNA): TGTGCCAGTATCTCGACAGGGCCCCTCTATGGCTACACCTTC. It translates to CASISTGPLYGYTF.

The chain joins TRBV28 to TRBJ2-5; the match to TRBD2 covers 13 bases. Germline V gene data show CDR1 as MDHEN and CDR2 as SYDVKM. CDR3 length: 15 residues. V lost 9 bases and J lost 5; bases outside the gene matches: 9. CDR3 amino acids: CASSTSGGLRETQYF. The CDR3 DNA sequence: TGTGCCAGTTCGACTAGCGGGGGGCTCAGGGAGACCCAGTACTTC. Drawing the rest from reference TRBV28 and TRBJ2-5, the complete variable domain is DVKVTQSSRYLVKRTGEKVFLECVQDMDHENMFWYRQDPGLGLRLIYFSYDVKMKEKGDIPEGYSVSREKKERFSLILESASTNQTSMYLCASSTSGGLRETQYFGPGTRLLVL.

The CDR3 protein is CASSAGGPRTGTEAFF. DNA for the CDR3: TGTGCCAGCAGTGCCGGGGGGCCCCGAACTGGCACTGAAGCTTTCTTT. The gene calls are TRBV6-1 and TRBJ1-1; D possibly corresponds to TRBD1 (6 bases). CDR1 and CDR2 (germline): MNHNS, SASEGT. Trimming left V 4 bases short and J 4 bases short, with 19 bases between. The CDR3 spans 16 residues.

DNA of the CDR3: TGTGCCAGCAGCGTAGATGTGGGAAAAGGGGAGCAGTACTTC. Its translation is CASSVDVGKGEQYF. The chain uses TRBV9 and TRBJ2-7; D not resolved. Germline V gives CDR1 SGDLS, CDR2 YYNGEE. Trimming took off 0 bases at V and 7 bases at J, with 14 bases between the two ends. CDR3 length: 14 residues.

V usage is TRBV27 and J usage is TRBJ1-1, with TRBD1 matching over 8 bases. V lost 5 bases, J lost 0 bases, and 11 bases stayed unmatched. This CDR3 has 17 residues. Germline V CDR1 and CDR2: MNHEY, SMNVEV (reference sequence). CDR3 nucleotide sequence: TGTGCCAGCAGTAAAGAGATGACAGGGGATGTGAACACTGAAGCTTTCTTT. Protein sequence: CASSKEMTGDVNTEAFF.

V is TRBV6-5 and J is TRBJ2-7; maybe TRBD2 (6 bases). CDR3 size: 13 residues. Per the germline V gene, CDR1 is MNHEY and CDR2 is SVGAGI. Between the trimmed V and J ends, which lost 2 bases and 3 bases, there was a span of 8 bases. CDR3 sequence reads: CASSYAGGYEQYF. CDR3 sequence (DNA): TGTGCCAGCAGTTACGCCGGGGGCTACGAGCAGTACTTC.

The rearrangement links TRBV6-5 to TRBJ1-2; 8 nucleotides line up with TRBD1. Germline V gene lookup returns CDR1 MNHEY and CDR2 SVGAGI. The CDR3 covers 15 residues. The ends lost 6 bases at V and 4 bases at J; junction bases unmatched: 10. CDR3 amino acids: CASSPGQGPLYGYTF. The CDR3 nucleotides are TGTGCCAGCAGCCCTGGACAGGGCCCTCTCTATGGCTACACCTTC.

This chain joins TRBV11-2 and TRBJ1-5, with 7 bases matching TRBD1. The J segment lost 0 bases and the V segment lost 6 bases, leaving 11 bases of the junction unmatched. CDR3 size: 17 residues. Germline-derived CDR1 and CDR2 are SGHAT and FQNNGV. The CDR3 here is CASSSGTEFYSNQPQHF. In DNA form, the CDR3 reads TGTGCCAGCAGTTCCGGGACAGAGTTCTATAGCAATCAGCCCCAGCATTTT.

CDR3: CASSFDRAQPQHF. DNA for the CDR3: TGCGCCAGCAGCTTCGACAGGGCGCAGCCCCAGCATTTT. The chain uses TRBV5-1 and TRBJ1-5; TRBD1 agrees at 7 bases. The V and J ends lost 2 bases and 7 bases, in that order; junction bases with no gene match: 3. The CDR3 has 13 amino acids. CDR1 is SGHRS, CDR2 YFSETQ, per germline.

The V and J genes are TRBV7-2 and TRBJ2-1; no clear D. The CDR3 is made up of 15 amino acids. Germline V gene lookup returns CDR1 SGHTA and CDR2 FQGNSA. Trimming pared 2 bases from V and 2 bases from J, leaving 10 bases between. CDR3 protein: CASSLIQEPYNEQFF. The CDR3 DNA sequence: TGTGCCAGCAGCTTAATCCAGGAACCCTACAATGAGCAGTTCTTC. The full variable domain, completed using reference TRBV7-2 and TRBJ2-1, is GAGVSQSPSNKVTEKGKDVELRCDPISGHTALYWYRQSLGQGLEFLIYFQGNSAPDKSGLPSDRFSAERTGGSVSTLTIQRTQQEDSAVYLCASSLIQEPYNEQFFGPGTRLTVL.

This clone appeared once. Other DNA variants within this sample encode the same CDR3. V and J are TRBV18 and TRBJ2-7; unclear D gene. The germline gives CDR1 KGHSH, CDR2 LQKENI. Trimming removed 6 bases from V and 1 base from J, with 7 bases in between. This CDR3 comprises 12 residues. CDR3 bases: TGTGCCAGCTCCCCGCAATCCTACGAGCAGTACTTC. Amino acids: CASSPQSYEQYF.

The rearrangement joins TRBV25-1 to TRBJ2-7; 9 nucleotides match TRBD2. Per germline, CDR1 MGHDK and CDR2 SYGVNS. The CDR3 spans 14 residues. J was trimmed by 3 bases and V by 6 bases; bases with no gene match: 6. The CDR3 region is CASSLAGAHYEQYF. The DNA of the CDR3 is TGTGCCAGCAGCTTAGCGGGAGCCCACTACGAGCAGTACTTC.

The chain recombines TRBV7-3 with TRBJ2-3; TRBD1 is a possible D gene (7 bases). The V end lost 2 bases, the J end lost 3 bases, and 15 bases lay between the germline ends. This CDR3 is built from 16 residues. Germline V gene sequence: CDR1 SGHTA, CDR2 FQGTGA. This chain's CDR3 is CASSLQGGAGTDTQYF. Here the CDR3 DNA reads TGTGCCAGCAGCTTACAAGGGGGCGCGGGGACAGATACGCAGTATTTT.